This T cell receptor beta chain was recovered during a study of cytotoxic CD8 clonotypes in ibrutinib-treated CLL. Study details: Treatment had run for a median roughly 12 months, range 6 to 36, when response samples were taken. Overall study results and limits: Higher clonality was seen at ibrutinib response and a return toward baseline at progression. Treatment saw public clonotypes, which were uncommon, either contract or stay stable. Circulating CD8+ T-cell counts were tracked by baseline clonality, which exceeded that of age-matched healthy donors.

The repertoire was sequenced with immunoSEQ multiplex PCR; TCRdb's copy has only in-frame clones and lacks some. The sample includes 150,000 or so clones, nearly 90% seen only once; the top ten take approximately 3%. Notes on this clone: The antigen remains unidentified.

The sequences come from PBMCs, collected at disease progression, from a patient treated with ibrutinib. The source of this sequence is a human donor with chronic lymphocytic leukemia.

In DNA form, the CDR3 reads TGTGCCAGCAGCTCGGACGGGTACTCCTACGAGCAGTACTTC. As protein: CASSSDGYSYEQYF. The chain recombines TRBV7-2 with TRBJ2-7; the D is unclear. Germline V lookup: CDR1 SGHTA, CDR2 FQGNSA. Trimming pared 4 bases from V and 0 bases from J, leaving 10 bases between. CDR3 length: 14 amino acids.